The text below deals with one T cell receptor (beta chain). The sample is drawn from a study of cytomegalovirus exposure and HLA in healthy donors. The V end lost 1 base, the J end lost 6 bases, and 9 bases lay between the germline ends. CDR1 SGHDN and CDR2 FVKESK come from the germline V gene. CDR3 length equals 13 residues. The PCR made use of 60 Vbeta and 13 Jbeta primers. Some clones are missing from TCRdb's copy, which holds only in-frame ones; the method was immunoSEQ multiplex PCR. The sample consists of some 90,000 clones, approximately 72% of them appearing once. The receptor was derived from a woman aged 40-49 years in good health and CMV-seronegative. Sequenced sample: PBMCs. V is TRBV14 and J is TRBJ1-2; tentative D call: TRBD1 (6 bases). The DNA of the CDR3 is TGTGCCAGCAGCCAAGCCTGGACAGATGGCTACACCTTC. Translating gives CASSQAWTDGYTF.